The next 8 T cell receptor beta chains were all read from a single sample in a study of shared clonotypes between healthy human individuals. Measured with immunoSEQ multiplex PCR; TCRdb has only the in-frame clones, and not every one. The repertoire includes over a million clones, roughly 97% of them detected once, and approximately 1.2% sits in the top ten. The material sequenced was naive CD4+ T cells sorted from blood. Subset defined: CD45RA+ positively selected. Every receptor here comes from a man younger than 40 in good health.

This clone has just one count. The chain joins TRBV5-1 to TRBJ1-4; TRBD1 matches at 8 bases. CDR1 and CDR2 (germline): SGHRS, YFSETQ. The CDR3 contains 14 residues. The trim removed 4 bases at V and 6 bases at J, leaving 5 bases unmatched. DNA of the CDR3: TGCGCCAGCAGCATAACAGGGGGGGATGAAAAACTGTTTTTT. Its translation: CASSITGGDEKLFF.

The rearrangement joins TRBV19 to TRBJ2-1, with D tentatively TRBD2 (5 bases). CDR1 is LNHDA and CDR2 is SQIVND in the germline V gene (reference sequence). This CDR3 region has 13 residues. With 7 bases removed from V and 8 bases from J, the gap between germline ends came to 15 bases. The CDR3 nucleotides read TGTGCCAGTACCCCCTCGCCAGCGGATGAGCAGTTCTTC. It is translated as CASTPSPADEQFF.

The rearrangement joins TRBV2 to TRBJ2-1; no definite D call. Germline V gives CDR1 SNHLY, CDR2 FYNNEI. The V end lost 6 bases, the J end lost 5 bases, and 5 bases lay between the germline ends. CDR3 length equals 11 residues. The CDR3: CASSANNEQFF. The CDR3 DNA reads TGTGCCAGCAGCGCGAACAATGAGCAGTTCTTC.

The gene calls are TRBV5-1 and TRBJ1-3, with D tentatively TRBD1 (5 bases). V was trimmed by 3 bases and J by 1 base, leaving 11 bases between them. The CDR3 has 15 amino acids. The germline gives CDR1 SGHRS, CDR2 YFSETQ. CDR3 in amino acids: CASSYATGSGNTIYF. CDR3 DNA: TGCGCCAGCAGCTATGCAACAGGATCTGGAAACACCATATATTTT.

This clone was seen a single time. J is TRBJ2-2 and V is TRBV28; D possibly uses TRBD1 or TRBD2 (5 bases each). The germline CDR1 and CDR2 sequences are MDHEN and SYDVKM. CDR3 length: 14 residues. V lost 6 bases and J lost 5, with 13 bases in between. The CDR3 reads CASRGRGTTGELFF. The CDR3 nucleotides are TGTGCCAGCAGGGGACGGGGAACGACCGGGGAGCTGTTTTTT.

This chain joins TRBV6-5 and TRBJ2-3; D is unclear. Trimming left V 8 bases short and J 3 bases short, with 15 bases between. The length of the CDR3 is 14 residues. Looked up from germline, CDR1 is MNHEY and CDR2 is SVGAGI. CDR3 region: CASRATWGTDTQYF. CDR3 bases: TGTGCCAGCCGGGCGACCTGGGGAACAGATACGCAGTATTTT.

Remarks on this clone: Additional DNA sequences in this sample encode the identical CDR3. V usage is TRBV9 and J usage is TRBJ2-5, with 7 bases identical to TRBD2. Germline V gives CDR1 SGDLS, CDR2 YYNGEE. This CDR3 is 16 amino acids long. Trimming took 0 bases from V and 2 from J; bases not matched to a gene: 7. The CDR3 nucleotides are TGTGCCAGCAGCGTAGGTGGTAGCGGGCGACAAGAGACCCAGTACTTC. It codes for CASSVGGSGRQETQYF.

The chain has TRBV9 and TRBJ1-2, with D unclear. V gave up 3 bases and J gave up 7 bases, with 16 bases separating them. The CDR3 is 14 residues long. Germline V lookup: CDR1 SGDLS, CDR2 YYNGEE. The CDR3 is CASSALRATLGYTF. The CDR3 DNA is TGTGCCAGCAGCGCCCTCCGGGCCACCCTTGGCTACACCTTC.